This T cell receptor (beta chain) was recovered during a study of shared clonotypes between healthy human individuals. As defined, naive CD8 cells were CD45RO-negative and positively selected for CCR7, with terminally differentiated effector memory CD45RA+ cells excluded. This clone was counted only a few times. V was pared by 3 bases and J by 7 bases, with 9 bases between. CDR1 and CDR2 (germline): GTSNPN, SVGIG (reference sequence). The CDR3 contains 11 residues. At a deep level, the assay was run. Generated by immunoSEQ multiplex PCR, the TCRdb table keeps only in-frame clones and is missing some. Seen here are around 1.9 million clones, around 93% observed once, and the top ten hold under 2%.

This rearrangement joins TRBV30 to TRBJ1-1, with no clear D. This sequence originates from a man younger than 35 in good health. Some clones in this sample may be carry-over from other donors' samples. Sequenced: naive CD8+ T cells from PBMCs. For the CDR3, the DNA is TGTGCCTGGAGCCGACTGTTTGAAGCTTTCTTT. Residues: CAWSRLFEAFF.